The sequence of this T cell receptor beta chain was determined in a study of T cell repertoires in cytomegalovirus infection (dated by TCRdb to about 2019). As for the study more broadly: Because public TCR beta signatures pointed to carriage of CMV infection together with the matching HLA type, the HLA type of each donor mattered for the analysis. The investigation overall reported the following: The ex vivo response was dominated by HLA-C-restricted CMV-specific TCR beta clonotypes, which also provided the single most frequent clonotype in two of eight donors. In both this cohort and an independent cohort of some 370 donors, the cumulative frequency of public TCR beta family members distinguished carriers of CMV infection plus the relevant HLA type.

As encoded in the germline V gene (reference sequence), CDR1 is SEHNR while CDR2 is FQNEAQ. The germline V end is reduced by 5 bases and the J end by 6 bases; junction bases left unmatched: 14. The CDR3, from cysteine to phenylalanine, totals 16 residues. The DNA shown is the 48-base CDR3, in frame from base 1. Reads for this sample came from an Illumina HiSeq 1500. TCRdb ran its own pipeline on the public reads, namely fastp trimming at Q25 and MiXCR clone calling, and kept in-frame beta chains. Rows with a matching CDR3 protein are joined into one entry that keeps the most common DNA and genes. Within this sample are 310,000 or so distinct CDR3 sequences, with roughly 16% of them counted one time only. Of the sample, about 12% is held by the ten largest clones. This clonotype was counted ten times or more. The specificity of this receptor is unknown. Base qualities are not recorded, but no much larger clone differs from it by a single base.

The chain uses TRBV7-9 and TRBJ2-3; 7 middle bases align to TRBD2. This TCR was sampled from a human donor in good health (CMV status not recorded). Some clones in this sample may be carry-over from other donors' samples. Specimen: PBMCs. DNA sequence: TGTGCCAGCAGCCTCAAGCGGGGTTCTACCCGGGATACGCAGTATTTT. This translates into CASSLKRGSTRDTQYF. The full variable domain, completed from the reference TRBV7-9 and TRBJ2-3 proteins outside the CDR3, reads DTGVSQNPRHKITKRGQNVTFRCDPISEHNRLYWYRQTLGQGPEFLTYFQNEAQLEKSRLLSDRFSAERPKGSFSTLEIQRTEQGDSAMYLCASSLKRGSTRDTQYFGPGTRLTVL.